Sequencing of this TCR beta chain was carried out in a study of cytomegalovirus exposure and HLA in healthy donors. Findings of the study overall: Per a later analysis, under 20,000 TCR beta sequences showed association with HLA alleles at 0.05 false discovery rate. More clonal expansion characterized HLA-associated TCR beta chains than equally common others in a later analysis.

On this clone itself: What it binds is unknown.

Donors in the study were healthy people who gave bone marrow. The ends lost 6 bases at V and 1 base at J; junction bases unmatched: 8. The CDR3 extends over 15 amino acids. CDR1 and CDR2 (germline): MNHEY, SMNVEV (reference sequence). With 60 Vbeta and 13 Jbeta primers, the PCR was carried out. Libraries were prepared by immunoSEQ multiplex PCR; TCRdb keeps only in-frame clonotypes and omits some of them. The sample yields around 150,000 clones, approximately 75% seen once. The TCR sequence derives from a woman between 18 and 29 years old in good health and CMV-seronegative. Sequencing input: PBMCs. This rearrangement joins TRBV27 to TRBJ2-7; the match to TRBD1 covers 8 bases. The CDR3 spells CASRTTGGPSYEQYF. The CDR3 coding sequence is TGTGCCAGCAGAACTACAGGGGGGCCATCCTACGAGCAGTACTTC.